A single sample is the source of the 17 T cell receptor beta chains below, sequenced in a study of shared clonotypes between healthy human individuals. This table comes from immunoSEQ multiplex PCR, and its TCRdb copy is limited to in-frame clones, with some not included. The table has some 500,000 clones, approximately 77% seen once. The sample consisted of PBMCs. Receptors originate from a woman aged 40 to 50 in good health. Some clones in this sample may be carry-over from other donors' samples.

The gene calls are TRBV19 and TRBJ2-2; weak D call: TRBD1 (6 bases). The CDR3 totals 14 residues. The V gene lost 9 bases and the J gene lost 5 bases, with 16 bases spanning the gap. Germline V gene sequence: CDR1 LNHDA, CDR2 SQIVND (reference sequence). CDR3 sequence reads: CASRYNRDTGELFF. The DNA for the CDR3 is TGTGCCAGCAGGTACAACAGGGATACCGGGGAGCTGTTTTTT.

The chain is built from TRBV5-4 and TRBJ1-1; D gene uncertain. V was pared by 4 bases and J by 6 bases, with 19 bases between. From germline, CDR1 is SGHNT and CDR2 YYREEE (reference sequence). The CDR3 consists of 15 residues. The CDR3 here is CASSPTGPGISEAFF. The CDR3 nucleotides are TGTGCCAGCAGCCCCACCGGTCCGGGGATCTCTGAAGCTTTCTTT.

The DNA of the CDR3 is TGTGCCAGTAGTATTACAGGTTATACCTACGAGCAGTACTTC. It translates to CASSITGYTYEQYF. The chain is built from TRBV19 and TRBJ2-7, with D tentatively TRBD1 (5 bases). The length of the CDR3 is 14 residues. V shed 3 bases and J shed 2 bases, with 11 bases lying between them. Germline CDR1 is LNHDA and CDR2 is SQIVND (reference sequence).

The chain is built from TRBV10-3 and TRBJ1-3; D may be TRBD1 (5 bases). Per the germline V gene, CDR1 is ENHRY and CDR2 is SYGVKD. CDR3 size: 13 residues. V lost 10 bases and J lost 4, with 14 bases in between. The CDR3 sequence: CASAGTLGNTIYF. The CDR3 DNA reads as TGTGCCAGCGCCGGGACGCTCGGAAACACCATATATTTT.

As for this clone: A single base is all that separates this from a far larger clone, so a read error is likely. CDR3 residues: CASSESVELFF. As DNA, the CDR3 is TGTGCCAGCAGTGAATCGGTGGAACTGTTTTTT. This rearrangement joins TRBV6-1 to TRBJ1-4; D is ambiguous. With 2 bases removed from V and 12 bases from J, the gap between germline ends came to 7 bases. CDR3 length: 11 residues. Germline lookup yields CDR1 MNHNS and CDR2 SASEGT.

This clone turned up a few times. The chain carries TRBV11-3 and TRBJ2-1, with 9 bases aligning to TRBD1. The CDR3 totals 17 residues. Trimming at V came to 0 bases and at J to 8 bases, leaving 11 bases not matched to a gene. Germline loops: CDR1 SGHNT, CDR2 YENEEA. CDR3: CASSLDPGTGRDYEQFF. The CDR3, as DNA: TGTGCCAGCAGCTTAGATCCTGGGACAGGGCGCGACTATGAGCAGTTCTTC.

The rearrangement uses TRBV28 and TRBJ2-7; D is possibly TRBD2 (6 bases). The CDR3 spans 15 residues. The V gene's germline CDR1 is MDHEN and CDR2 SYDVKM. Trimming stripped 7 bases from V and 0 bases from J, with 16 bases between. DNA for the CDR3: TGTGCCAGCACGCCCGGGATCGGGAGCTCCTACGAGCAGTACTTC. This encodes CASTPGIGSSYEQYF.

The V and J genes are TRBV11-2 and TRBJ2-7, with 9 bases fitting TRBD2. This CDR3 contains 15 residues. V dropped 5 bases and J dropped 0; count of bases not matched to a gene: 5. Germline-derived CDR1 and CDR2 are SGHAT and FQNNGV. The CDR3 spells CASSRGGRASYEQYF. Written as DNA, the CDR3 is TGTGCCAGCAGCCGAGGCGGGAGGGCCTCCTACGAGCAGTACTTC.

The J gene is TRBJ1-3, the V gene TRBV7-3; 7 bases are a match to TRBD1. Germline V gene lookup returns CDR1 SGHTA and CDR2 FQGTGA. The CDR3 covers 16 residues. Trimming removed 1 base from V and 3 bases from J; junction bases left unmatched: 6. The CDR3 region is CASSLSPGQIGNTIYF. CDR3 bases: TGTGCCAGCAGCTTAAGCCCGGGACAGATTGGAAACACCATATATTTT.

This chain connects TRBV7-9 to TRBJ1-4, with D possibly being TRBD1 (6 bases). V lost 5 bases to trimming and J lost 2 bases, with 12 bases between them. The CDR3 length is 15 residues. Looked up from germline, CDR1 is SEHNR and CDR2 is FQNEAQ (reference sequence). The CDR3 region has the DNA TGTGCCAGCAGCCCAACAGGGAGTACTAATGAAAAACTGTTTTTT. Translating it yields CASSPTGSTNEKLFF. Full variable domain (remainder filled in from reference TRBV7-9 and TRBJ1-4): DTGVSQNPRHKITKRGQNVTFRCDPISEHNRLYWYRQTLGQGPEFLTYFQNEAQLEKSRLLSDRFSAERPKGSFSTLEIQRTEQGDSAMYLCASSPTGSTNEKLFFGSGTQLSVL.

This sequence joins TRBV7-2 and TRBJ1-2; 9 nucleotides align to TRBD1. The CDR3 loop spans 13 amino acids. Losses at the gene ends were 7 bases for V and 5 bases for J; bases not matched to a gene: 5. Germline values: CDR1 SGHTA, CDR2 FQGNSA. CDR3 nucleotides: TGTGCCAGCACCCGGGACAGGGAGTATGGCTACACCTTC. Encoded protein: CASTRDREYGYTF.

This clone was counted between two and nine times. This chain connects TRBV30 to TRBJ1-1, with TRBD1 as a possible D gene (6 bases). Trimming pared 3 bases from V and 5 bases from J, leaving 16 bases between. The CDR3 totals 14 residues. Germline lookup yields CDR1 GTSNPN and CDR2 SVGIG (reference sequence). The CDR3 DNA sequence: TGTGCCTGGAGCGGAGGGGCAGGGGAGACTGAAGCTTTCTTT. It specifies CAWSGGAGETEAFF.

DNA for the CDR3: TGTGCCAGCGGCCCTCTCGACTATGGCTACACCTTC. It is translated as CASGPLDYGYTF. The V and J genes are TRBV2 and TRBJ1-2; D not resolved. The CDR3 runs 12 residues. With 8 bases removed from V and 3 bases from J, the gap between germline ends came to 10 bases. Germline CDR1 is SNHLY and CDR2 is FYNNEI.

The chain carries TRBV4-2 and TRBJ2-5; 10 positions agree with TRBD2. V lost 0 bases and J lost 5; bases outside the gene matches: 12. The CDR3 is 18 residues long. Germline values: CDR1 LGHNA, CDR2 YNFKEQ. The CDR3 loop reads CASSQEQTSGLRGETQYF. The CDR3 DNA is TGTGCCAGCAGCCAAGAGCAGACTAGCGGGTTGAGGGGGGAGACCCAGTACTTC.

The chain recombines TRBV5-1 with TRBJ1-4, with 9 bases aligning to TRBD1. Germline trimming cut 0 bases from V and 5 bases from J; bases unmatched to any gene: 8. There are 17 residues in the CDR3. Germline V lookup: CDR1 SGHRS, CDR2 YFSETQ. The CDR3 sequence: CASSLGIETGGNEKLFF. The CDR3 DNA follows: TGCGCCAGCAGCTTGGGTATCGAAACAGGGGGCAATGAAAAACTGTTTTTT.

This clone came up many times. Other DNA sequences in this specimen translate into the identical CDR3. V is TRBV6-1 and J is TRBJ2-3; 10 bases agree with TRBD1. This CDR3 has 14 amino acids. Per germline, CDR1 MNHNS and CDR2 SASEGT. V trimming: 5 bases; J trimming: 6 bases; junction bases outside the gene matches: 5. The CDR3 sequence is CASSLGQGRDTQYF. The CDR3 DNA reads TGTGCCAGCAGTTTGGGACAGGGGAGGGATACGCAGTATTTT.

The J gene is TRBJ2-7, the V gene TRBV27; 11 bases agree with TRBD2. The V segment lost 5 bases and the J segment 6 bases; nucleotides outside the gene matches: 9. CDR3 size: 15 residues. The germline V gene encodes CDR1 MNHEY and CDR2 SMNVEV (reference sequence). The CDR3 DNA is TGTGCCAGCAGTATGGGTAGCGGGAGGGTGGGCGAGCAGTACTTC. This codes for CASSMGSGRVGEQYF.